Shown below are 3 T cell receptor beta chains from a single sample sequenced in a study of response to subunit inactivated influenza vaccine. MiXCR was run by TCRdb on the RT-PCR reads, yielding one entry per CDR3 protein. The sample holds fewer than 350,000 distinct CDR3 sequences, 20% to 25% seen once. The sample here was PBMCs from blood, taken less than 22 months after vaccination. The source is a man aged 50 to 69 who received an inactivated influenza vaccine.

This clonotype was seen many times. DNA for the CDR3: TGTGCCAGCAGCTATGGACCGTTTGGCAATCAGCCCCAGCATTTT. This encodes CASSYGPFGNQPQHF. The rearrangement uses TRBV7-2 and TRBJ1-5; no firm D call. The ends were cut back, 4 bases at V and 2 bases at J, with 12 bases in the middle. CDR1 SGHTA and CDR2 FQGNSA come from the germline V gene. This CDR3 comprises 15 residues.

The V call is TRBV12-3 or TRBV12-4, the J call TRBJ2-5, with D unresolved. The CDR3 totals 18 residues. V was shortened by 3 bases and J by 5 bases, with 25 bases between the two germline ends. The CDR3 bases are TGTGCCAGCAGTTTTGGATACGGGCTGACCGTGGCTGTGGAGACCCAGTACTTC. Protein sequence: CASSFGYGLTVAVETQYF.

J is TRBJ1-6 and V is TRBV7-8; D is perhaps TRBD1 (6 bases). The CDR3 runs to 15 residues. V lost 5 bases and J lost 6, with 14 bases in between. Germline V lookup: CDR1 SGHVS, CDR2 FQNEAQ. CDR3 residues: CASSQTGGINSPLHF. CDR3 DNA: TGTGCCAGCAGCCAAACCGGGGGCATTAATTCACCCCTCCACTTT.